This T cell receptor (beta chain) emerged from a study of CD8 T cells in Susac syndrome. Negative isolation was used for CD8+ and CD4+ T cells and FACS enrichment for TEMRA cells. The CDR3 runs to 15 residues. Trimming took 4 bases from V and 2 from J; bases not matched to a gene: 8. Germline CDR1 is SGDLS and CDR2 is YYNGEE. With random hexamers, about 0.5 to 1 ug RNA was reverse transcribed. Amplification of TCR beta CDR3 by immunoSEQ multiplex PCR spanned 54 Vbeta and 13 Jbeta. TCRdb called the immunoSEQ multiplex PCR reads again in MiXCR, with one record for every CDR3 protein. This table has approximately 280,000 distinct CDR3 sequences, about 88% appearing once.

The sequencing input was CD8+ T cells from PBMCs. This sequence originates from a human donor with multiple sclerosis. This chain links TRBV9 with TRBJ1-2, with 7 bases identical to TRBD1. The CDR3: CASSTHRGGNYGYTF. DNA of the CDR3: TGTGCCAGCAGCACCCACAGGGGTGGCAACTATGGCTACACCTTC.